Listed below are T cell receptor beta chains from one sample, sequenced in a study of T cell responses to AZD1222 COVID-19 vaccine. Produced via immunoSEQ multiplex PCR; TCRdb's table is partial and in-frame only. The data show 90,000 to 150,000 clones, about nine tenths seen once. Specimen: peripheral blood, collected 28 days after the second AZD1222 dose. The receptors were sampled from an adult who received the AZD1222 COVID-19 vaccine. CDR3s include the opening cysteine and the closing phenylalanine or tryptophan. Fields, in order: clone size, V gene, J gene, D gene, CDR3 length, CDR3 DNA, CDR3 protein. The D gene is left open where the match is weak. Clone size, where shown, is once, few, many, or a class for clones that have expanded.

size: .
V: TRBV5-6
J: TRBJ1-2
D: TRBD1
length: 13
DNA: TGTGCCAGCAGCACGGACAGGGCGGTTGGCTACACCTTC
CDR3: CASSTDRAVGYTF

size: .
V: TRBV27
J: TRBJ1-5
D: .
length: 13
DNA: TGTGCCAGCAGTTTGCGGGGGTTACAGCCCCAGCATTTT
CDR3: CASSLRGLQPQHF

size: .
V: TRBV7-8
J: TRBJ1-4
D: TRBD1
length: 14
DNA: TGTGCCAGCAGCAACCGGGACAGGAATGAAAAACTGTTTTTT
CDR3: CASSNRDRNEKLFF

size: once
V: TRBV7-9
J: TRBJ1-2
D: .
length: 13
DNA: TGTGCCAGCAGCTTAACCGCCGCCCTGGGCTACACCTTC
CDR3: CASSLTAALGYTF

size: .
V: TRBV28
J: TRBJ1-2
D: .
length: 16
DNA: TGTGCCAGCAGCTGGCCCTCCGGGACTGCTAACTATGGCTACACCTTC
CDR3: CASSWPSGTANYGYTF

size: .
V: TRBV7-2
J: TRBJ2-1
D: TRBD2
length: 16
DNA: TGTGCCAGCAGCCCCCCCCGGGGGGGGCCTTACAATGAGCAGTTCTTC
CDR3: CASSPPRGGPYNEQFF

size: few
V: TRBV19
J: TRBJ1-2
D: .
length: 12
DNA: TGTGCCAGTAGGCCAAAGGAAAGTGGCTACACCTTC
CDR3: CASRPKESGYTF

size: .
V: TRBV11-2
J: TRBJ2-5
D: TRBD1
length: 17
DNA: TGTGCCAGCAGCCCCCACAGGGGTCGTGGGACACAAGAGACCCAGTACTTC
CDR3: CASSPHRGRGTQETQYF

size: .
V: TRBV4-3
J: TRBJ1-2
D: TRBD1
length: 16
DNA: TGCGCCAGCAGCCAAGAAACAGGGGCCTATAACTATGGCTACACCTTC
CDR3: CASSQETGAYNYGYTF

size: few
V: TRBV5-6
J: TRBJ2-7
D: TRBD1
length: 12
DNA: TGTGCCAGCAGCTTGGGGACAGGCGAGCAGTACTTC
CDR3: CASSLGTGEQYF

size: .
V: TRBV7-2
J: TRBJ2-5
D: TRBD2
length: 14
DNA: TGTGCCAGCAGCTTTGGCGGGGGAGGAGAGACCCAGTACTTC
CDR3: CASSFGGGGETQYF